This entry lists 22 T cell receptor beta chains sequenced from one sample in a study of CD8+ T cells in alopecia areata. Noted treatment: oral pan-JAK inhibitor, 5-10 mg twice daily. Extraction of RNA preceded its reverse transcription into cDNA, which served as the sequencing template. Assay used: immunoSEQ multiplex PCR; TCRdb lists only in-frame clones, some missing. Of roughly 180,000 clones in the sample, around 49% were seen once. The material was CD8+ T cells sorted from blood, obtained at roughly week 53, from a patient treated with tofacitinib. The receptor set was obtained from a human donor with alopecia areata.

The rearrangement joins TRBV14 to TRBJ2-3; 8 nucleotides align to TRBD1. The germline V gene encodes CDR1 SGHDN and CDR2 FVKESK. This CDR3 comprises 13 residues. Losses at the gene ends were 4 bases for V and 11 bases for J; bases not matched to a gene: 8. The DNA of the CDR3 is TGTGCCAGCAGCCGCCGAGACAGGGGATTGCAGTATTTT. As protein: CASSRRDRGLQYF. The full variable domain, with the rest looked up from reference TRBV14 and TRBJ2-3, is EAGVTQFPSHSVIEKGQTVTLRCDPISGHDNLYWYRRVMGKEIKFLLHFVKESKQDESGMPNNRFLAERTGGTYSTLKVQPAELEDSGVYFCASSRRDRGLQYFGPGTRLTVL.

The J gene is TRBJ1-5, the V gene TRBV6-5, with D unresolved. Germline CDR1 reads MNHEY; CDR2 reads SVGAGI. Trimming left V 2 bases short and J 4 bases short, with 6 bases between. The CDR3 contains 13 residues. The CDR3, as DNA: TGTGCCAGCAGTTACAACGGAAATCAGCCCCAGCATTTT. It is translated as CASSYNGNQPQHF.

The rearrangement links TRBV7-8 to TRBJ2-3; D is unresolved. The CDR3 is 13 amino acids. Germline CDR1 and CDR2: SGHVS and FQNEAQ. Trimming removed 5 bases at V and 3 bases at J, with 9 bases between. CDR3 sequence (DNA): TGTGCCAGCAGCCACGGTACGACAGATACGCAGTATTTT. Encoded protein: CASSHGTTDTQYF.

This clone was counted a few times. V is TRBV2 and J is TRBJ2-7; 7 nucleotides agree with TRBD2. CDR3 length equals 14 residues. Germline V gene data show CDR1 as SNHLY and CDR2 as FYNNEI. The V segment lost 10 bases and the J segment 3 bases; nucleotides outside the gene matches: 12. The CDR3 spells CATHPTGGYYEQYF. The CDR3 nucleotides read TGTGCCACCCACCCGACGGGGGGATACTACGAGCAGTACTTC.

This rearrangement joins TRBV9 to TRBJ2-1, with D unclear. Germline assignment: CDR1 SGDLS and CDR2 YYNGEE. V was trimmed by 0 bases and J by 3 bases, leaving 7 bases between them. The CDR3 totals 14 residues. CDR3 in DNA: TGTGCCAGCAGCGTAGACTTCGACTACAATGAGCAGTTCTTC. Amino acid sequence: CASSVDFDYNEQFF. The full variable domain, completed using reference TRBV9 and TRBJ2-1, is DSGVTQTPKHLITATGQRVTLRCSPRSGDLSVYWYQQSLDQGLQFLIQYYNGEERAKGNILERFSAQQFPDLHSELNLSSLELGDSALYFCASSVDFDYNEQFFGPGTRLTVL.

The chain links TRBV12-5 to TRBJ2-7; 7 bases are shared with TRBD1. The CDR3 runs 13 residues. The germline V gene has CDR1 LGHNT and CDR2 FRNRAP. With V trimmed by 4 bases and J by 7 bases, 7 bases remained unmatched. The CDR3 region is CASGWTGPREQYF. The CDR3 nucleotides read TGTGCTAGTGGTTGGACAGGTCCCAGGGAGCAGTACTTC.

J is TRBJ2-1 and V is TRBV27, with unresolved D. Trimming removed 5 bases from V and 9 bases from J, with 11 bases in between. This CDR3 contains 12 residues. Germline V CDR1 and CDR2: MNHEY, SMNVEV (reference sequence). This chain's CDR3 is CASSRLLGEQFF. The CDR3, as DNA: TGTGCCAGCAGTCGCCTTTTGGGTGAGCAGTTCTTC.

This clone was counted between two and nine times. In nucleotides, the CDR3 is TGTGCCTGGAGTGTCTTAGGGGGAGACACTGAAGCTTTCTTT. Its translation: CAWSVLGGDTEAFF. The chain has TRBV30 and TRBJ1-1, with a weak D call TRBD1 (6 bases). The length of the CDR3 is 14 residues. The V end was cut by 0 bases, the J end by 3 bases, with 11 bases between. CDR1 and CDR2 from the germline V gene are GTSNPN and SVGIG (reference sequence).

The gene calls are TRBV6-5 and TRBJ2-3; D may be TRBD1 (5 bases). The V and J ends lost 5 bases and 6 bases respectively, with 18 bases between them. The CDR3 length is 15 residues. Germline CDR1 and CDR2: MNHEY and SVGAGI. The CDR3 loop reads CASSPESRGYDTQYF. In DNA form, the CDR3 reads TGTGCCAGCAGTCCCGAGAGTAGGGGATACGATACGCAGTATTTT.

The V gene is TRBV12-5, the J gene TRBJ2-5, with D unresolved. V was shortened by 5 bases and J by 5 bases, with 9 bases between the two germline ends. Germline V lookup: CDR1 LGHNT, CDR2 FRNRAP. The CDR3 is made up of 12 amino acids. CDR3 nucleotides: TGTGCTAGTGGTGCCATTGAGGAGACCCAGTACTTC. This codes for CASGAIEETQYF.

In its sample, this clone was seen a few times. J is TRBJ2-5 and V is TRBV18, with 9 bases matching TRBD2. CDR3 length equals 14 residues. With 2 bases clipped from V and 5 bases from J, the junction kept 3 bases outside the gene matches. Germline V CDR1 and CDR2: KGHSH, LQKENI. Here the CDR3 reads CASSPGLAGETQYF. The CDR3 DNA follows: TGTGCCAGCTCACCAGGGCTAGCGGGGGAGACCCAGTACTTC.

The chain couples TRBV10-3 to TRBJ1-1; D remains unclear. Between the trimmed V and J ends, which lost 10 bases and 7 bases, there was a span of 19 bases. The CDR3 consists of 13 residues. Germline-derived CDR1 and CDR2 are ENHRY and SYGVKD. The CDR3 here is CATADGGSGEAFF. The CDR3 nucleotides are TGTGCCACCGCGGACGGCGGTAGTGGTGAAGCTTTCTTT.

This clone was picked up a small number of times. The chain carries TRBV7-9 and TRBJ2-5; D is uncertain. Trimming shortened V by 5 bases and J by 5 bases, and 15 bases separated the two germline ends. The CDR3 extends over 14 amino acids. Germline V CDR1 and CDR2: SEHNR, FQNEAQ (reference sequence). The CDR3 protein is CASSPPYFWETQYF. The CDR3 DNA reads TGTGCCAGCAGCCCTCCCTACTTCTGGGAGACCCAGTACTTC.

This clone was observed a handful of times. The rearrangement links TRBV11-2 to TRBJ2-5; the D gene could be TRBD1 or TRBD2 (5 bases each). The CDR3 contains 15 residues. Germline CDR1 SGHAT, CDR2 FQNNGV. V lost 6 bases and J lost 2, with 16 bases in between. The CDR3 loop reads CASRSLAGAQETQYF. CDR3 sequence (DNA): TGTGCCAGCAGGTCACTGGCCGGGGCTCAAGAGACCCAGTACTTC.

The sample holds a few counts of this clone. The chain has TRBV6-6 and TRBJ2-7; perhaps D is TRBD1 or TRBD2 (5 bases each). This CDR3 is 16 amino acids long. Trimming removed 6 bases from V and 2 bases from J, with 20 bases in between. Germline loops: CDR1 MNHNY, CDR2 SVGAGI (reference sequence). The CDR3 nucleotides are TGTGCCAGCAGCAAAGGGGATGAGGGGCCCCCCTACGAGCAGTACTTC. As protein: CASSKGDEGPPYEQYF.

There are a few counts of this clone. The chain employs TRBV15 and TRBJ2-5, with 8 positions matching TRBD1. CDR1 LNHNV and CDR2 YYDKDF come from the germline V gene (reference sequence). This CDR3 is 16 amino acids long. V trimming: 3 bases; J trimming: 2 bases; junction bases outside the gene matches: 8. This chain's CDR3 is CATSRTGQGLQETQYF. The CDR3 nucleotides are TGTGCCACCAGCAGGACAGGACAGGGTTTGCAAGAGACCCAGTACTTC.

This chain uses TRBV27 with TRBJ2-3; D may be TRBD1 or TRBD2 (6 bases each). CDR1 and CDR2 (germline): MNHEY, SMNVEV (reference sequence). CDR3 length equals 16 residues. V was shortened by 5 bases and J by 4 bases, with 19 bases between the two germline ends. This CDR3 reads CASSPGAGVGSDTQYF. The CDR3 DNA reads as TGTGCCAGCAGTCCGGGGGCAGGGGTGGGGTCAGATACGCAGTATTTT.

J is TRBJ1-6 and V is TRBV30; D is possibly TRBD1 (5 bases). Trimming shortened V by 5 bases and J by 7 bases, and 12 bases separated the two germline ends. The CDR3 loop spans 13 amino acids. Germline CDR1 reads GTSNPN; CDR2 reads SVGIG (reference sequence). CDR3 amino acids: CAWDRDGNSPLHF. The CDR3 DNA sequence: TGTGCCTGGGACCGGGACGGAAATTCACCCCTCCACTTT. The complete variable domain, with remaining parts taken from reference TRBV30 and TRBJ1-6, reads SQTIHQWPATLVQPVGSPLSLECTVEGTSNPNLYWYRQAAGRGLQLLFYSVGIGQISSEVPQNLSASRPQDRQFILSSKKLLLSDSGFYLCAWDRDGNSPLHFGNGTRLTVT.

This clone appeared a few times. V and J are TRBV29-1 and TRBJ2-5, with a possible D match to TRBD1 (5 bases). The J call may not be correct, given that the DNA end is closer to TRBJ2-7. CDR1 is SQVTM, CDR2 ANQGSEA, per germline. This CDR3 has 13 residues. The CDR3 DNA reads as TGCAGCGTTGTTCGGGTGGACACCTACGAGCAGTACTTC. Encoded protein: CSVVRVDTYEQYF.

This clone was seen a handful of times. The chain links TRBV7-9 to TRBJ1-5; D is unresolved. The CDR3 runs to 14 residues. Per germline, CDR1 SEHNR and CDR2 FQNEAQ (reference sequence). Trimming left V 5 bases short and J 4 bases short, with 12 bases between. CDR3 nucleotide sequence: TGTGCCAGCAGCCAGGTAGAGGAGAATCAGCCCCAGCATTTT. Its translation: CASSQVEENQPQHF.

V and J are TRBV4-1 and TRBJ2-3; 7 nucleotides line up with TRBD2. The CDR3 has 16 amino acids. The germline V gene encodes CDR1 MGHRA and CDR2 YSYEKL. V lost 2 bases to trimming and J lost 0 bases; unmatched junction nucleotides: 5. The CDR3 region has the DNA TGCGCCAGCAGCCAACCGCTAGCGGATAGCACAGATACGCAGTATTTT. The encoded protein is CASSQPLADSTDTQYF.

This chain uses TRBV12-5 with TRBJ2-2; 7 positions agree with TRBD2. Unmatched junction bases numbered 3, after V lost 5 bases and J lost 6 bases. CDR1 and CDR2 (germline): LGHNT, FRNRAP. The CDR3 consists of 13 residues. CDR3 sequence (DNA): TGTGCTAGTGGTCGCGGGGGACCCGGGGAGCTGTTTTTT. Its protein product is CASGRGGPGELFF. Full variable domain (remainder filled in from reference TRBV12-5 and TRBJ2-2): DARVTQTPRHKVTEMGQEVTMRCQPILGHNTVFWYRQTMMQGLELLAYFRNRAPLDDSGMPKDRFSAEMPDATLATLKIQPSEPRDSAVYFCASGRGGPGELFFGEGSRLTVL.